A single sample is the source of the 32 T cell receptor beta chains below, sequenced in a study of identical twins. TCRdb reprocessed the 5' RACE reads with MiXCR, giving one entry per CDR3 protein. The sample gives about 240,000 distinct CDR3 sequences, roughly 7.5% of which show up once; around 5.4% is in the top ten. This sample also belongs to another study, concerning yellow fever vaccine responses in identical twins.

The specimen was CD8+ T cells sorted from blood. The receptors come from a woman between 18 and 29 years old in good health.

The J gene is TRBJ2-7, the V gene TRBV7-9, with a weak D call TRBD2 (6 bases). Per the germline V gene, CDR1 is SEHNR and CDR2 is FQNEAQ (reference sequence). The CDR3 sequence is 15 residues long. Trimming shortened V by 5 bases and J by 0 bases, and 14 bases separated the two germline ends. CDR3 residues: CASSHRLEGSYEQYF. CDR3 coding DNA: TGTGCCAGCAGCCACAGACTAGAGGGCTCCTACGAGCAGTACTTC.

This clonotype was seen only a few times. The chain is built from TRBV20-1 and TRBJ2-3; D might be TRBD1 or TRBD2, each matching 5 bases. The CDR3 consists of 15 residues. Trimming took 3 bases from V and 0 from J, leaving 13 bases between them. Looked up from germline, CDR1 is DFQATT and CDR2 is SNEGSKA (reference sequence). The chain's CDR3 is CSARGDALSTDTQYF. In DNA form, the CDR3 reads TGCAGTGCTAGGGGGGATGCTTTAAGCACAGATACGCAGTATTTT.

This clonotype has a count of ten or more. The chain combines TRBV12-3 or TRBV12-4 with TRBJ2-2; TRBD2 matches at 7 bases. V shed 11 bases and J 2 bases; nucleotides not matched to a gene: 5. The CDR3 runs 13 residues. CDR3 DNA sequence: TGTGCCGCCGAGCGGGATAACACCGGGGAGCTGTTTTTT. Translating gives CAAERDNTGELFF.

This clonotype has ten or more counts. V usage is TRBV7-6 and J usage is TRBJ2-2, with D possibly TRBD2 on 5 matching bases. The length of the CDR3 is 14 residues. V was clipped by 2 bases and J by 7 bases, with 11 bases between them. Germline V lookup: CDR1 SGHVS, CDR2 FNYEAQ. The DNA for the CDR3 is TGTGCCAGCAGCTTACGGGAAGGTCGCGGGGAGCTGTTTTTT. Translating gives CASSLREGRGELFF.

This clonotype was counted only a few times. The J gene is TRBJ1-1, the V gene TRBV10-3, with D possibly matching TRBD1 (6 bases). This CDR3 contains 14 residues. Trimming pared 8 bases from V and 1 base from J, leaving 14 bases between. In germline, CDR1 is ENHRY, CDR2 SYGVKD. CDR3 amino acids: CAIQLDSPNTEAFF. CDR3 sequence (DNA): TGTGCCATCCAGTTGGACAGTCCGAACACTGAAGCTTTCTTT.

Only a few counts were recorded for this clonotype. V and J are TRBV27 and TRBJ2-1; D unclear. V was clipped by 2 bases and J by 7 bases, with 9 bases between them. The CDR3 spans 13 residues. Germline-derived CDR1 and CDR2 are MNHEY and SMNVEV (reference sequence). CDR3 coding DNA: TGTGCCAGCAGTTTAGCAGCTGGGAATGAGCAGTTCTTC. It specifies CASSLAAGNEQFF.

The gene calls are TRBV6-5 and TRBJ2-1; TRBD2 agrees at 7 bases. The CDR3 length is 15 residues. CDR1 and CDR2 from the germline V gene are MNHEY and SVGAGI. With 1 base clipped from V and 6 bases from J, the junction kept 6 bases outside the gene matches. The CDR3 loop reads CASSYWEGRGNEQFF. In DNA, the CDR3 is TGTGCCAGCAGTTACTGGGAGGGCCGGGGCAATGAGCAGTTCTTC.

This clonotype has more than one count but fewer than ten. The rearrangement links TRBV6-1 to TRBJ1-2; D unclear. Germline V gene lookup returns CDR1 MNHNS and CDR2 SASEGT. This CDR3 is 13 amino acids long. Trimming pared 8 bases from V and 2 bases from J, leaving 12 bases between. DNA for the CDR3: TGTGCCAGCCGGGAGGTCGGGAACTATGGCTACACCTTC. This codes for CASREVGNYGYTF.

This chain uses TRBV12-5 with TRBJ2-7; D possibly corresponds to TRBD2 (6 bases). The CDR3 length is 12 residues. The V and J ends lost 6 bases and 2 bases respectively, with 8 bases between them. Germline-derived CDR1 and CDR2 are LGHNT and FRNRAP. DNA for the CDR3: TGTGCTAGTGGAGGACTAACCTACGAGCAGTACTTC. Its protein is CASGGLTYEQYF.

The chain uses TRBV7-7 and TRBJ2-1; D remains ambiguous. This CDR3 contains 13 residues. The germline V and J ends were trimmed by 5 bases and 4 bases, with 9 bases remaining between them. In germline, CDR1 is SSHAT, CDR2 FNYEAQ (reference sequence). The CDR3: CASSISRYNEQFF. The DNA for the CDR3 is TGTGCCAGCAGCATAAGTCGGTACAATGAGCAGTTCTTC.

This clonotype was seen many times. The V and J genes are TRBV12-3 or TRBV12-4 and TRBJ1-5; the D is unclear. This CDR3 spans 13 amino acids. V was trimmed by 6 bases and J by 0 bases, leaving 6 bases between them. CDR3 sequence (DNA): TGTGCCAGCAGGGAGGATAGCAATCAGCCCCAGCATTTT. Protein: CASREDSNQPQHF.

This clonotype was picked up many times. The V call is TRBV7-8, the J call TRBJ2-1; 10 nucleotides line up with TRBD2. V lost 1 base to trimming and J lost 4 bases; unmatched junction nucleotides: 4. Germline CDR1 reads SGHVS; CDR2 reads FQNEAQ. This CDR3 is built from 16 residues. In DNA, the CDR3 is TGTGCCAGCAGCTTAGGAGTAGCGGGGGGATACAATGAGCAGTTCTTC. It encodes CASSLGVAGGYNEQFF.

This chain connects TRBV29-1 to TRBJ2-5; 11 bases line up with TRBD1. Unmatched junction bases numbered 5, after V lost 7 bases and J lost 4 bases. Germline lookup yields CDR1 SQVTM and CDR2 ANQGSEA. The CDR3 is 13 residues long. The CDR3 loop reads CSGGTGGGETQYF. CDR3 DNA sequence: TGCAGCGGGGGGACAGGGGGTGGAGAGACCCAGTACTTC.

This clonotype showed up just a few times. The chain has TRBV12-5 and TRBJ2-2; TRBD1 might be the D (6 bases). The V end was cut by 5 bases, the J end by 4 bases, with 20 bases between. Looked up from germline, CDR1 is LGHNT and CDR2 is FRNRAP. The CDR3 loop spans 17 amino acids. The CDR3, as DNA: TGTGCTAGTGGTGATCCCACCGTTCGAGGGGGCACCGGGGAGCTGTTTTTT. Translated, it gives CASGDPTVRGGTGELFF.

There are a few counts of this clonotype. The gene calls are TRBV12-3 or TRBV12-4 and TRBJ2-7, with 10 bases matching TRBD1. CDR3 length equals 17 residues. J gave up 2 bases and V 6 bases, and 13 bases lay outside the gene matches. The CDR3 DNA reads TGTGCCAGCAGCCTAGGGGACAGGGGCCAAATTCCCTACGAGCAGTACGTC. It translates to CASSLGDRGQIPYEQYV.

The chain couples TRBV27 to TRBJ1-2; D might be TRBD1 (6 bases). Between the trimmed V and J ends, which lost 10 bases and 3 bases, there was a span of 21 bases. Germline V gives CDR1 MNHEY, CDR2 SMNVEV (reference sequence). The CDR3 runs 15 residues. The CDR3 sequence is CATKGGSTRYYGYTF. The CDR3 region has the DNA TGTGCCACAAAAGGGGGGAGTACGAGGTACTATGGCTACACCTTC.

This clonotype was seen at least ten times. The chain is built from TRBV12-3 or TRBV12-4 and TRBJ2-3; D is ambiguous. This CDR3 is built from 16 residues. V gave up 3 bases and J gave up 2 bases, with 15 bases separating them. The DNA for the CDR3 is TGTGCCAGCAGTTTTTCGTCATCTGAGGACACAGATACGCAGTATTTT. Its protein product is CASSFSSSEDTDTQYF.

This rearrangement joins TRBV5-6 to TRBJ1-1; D not certain. The CDR3 runs to 14 residues. CDR1 is SGHDT and CDR2 is YYEEEE in the germline V gene. V was cut by 0 bases and J by 5 bases, with 11 bases left in between. CDR3 bases: TGTGCCAGCAGCTTGGGAGGCTTCGGGACTGAAGCTTTCTTT. Translating gives CASSLGGFGTEAFF.

The chain employs TRBV6-1 and TRBJ2-1, with D possibly matching TRBD1 (6 bases). The CDR3 is 14 residues long. Per germline, CDR1 MNHNS and CDR2 SASEGT. The V and J ends lost 5 bases and 0 bases respectively, with 8 bases between them. CDR3 amino acids: CASSTDSSYNEQFF. CDR3 nucleotides: TGTGCCAGCAGTACGGACAGCTCCTACAATGAGCAGTTCTTC.

Here the CDR3 reads CASSQGSGGATDTQYF. The DNA for the CDR3 is TGTGCCAGCAGCCAAGGTAGCGGGGGGGCAACAGATACGCAGTATTTT. This chain links TRBV4-2 with TRBJ2-3; 11 bases agree with TRBD2. V dropped 1 base and J dropped 3; count of bases not matched to a gene: 3. Germline assignment: CDR1 LGHNA and CDR2 YNFKEQ. This CDR3 is built from 16 residues.

This clonotype was seen only a few times. The V call is TRBV27, the J call TRBJ1-5; D uncertain. Germline V gene data show CDR1 as MNHEY and CDR2 as SMNVEV (reference sequence). With 5 bases removed from V and 5 bases from J, the gap between germline ends came to 19 bases. The CDR3 contains 16 residues. The CDR3 reads CASSPTARNLYQPQHF. The CDR3 coding sequence is TGTGCCAGCAGTCCGACCGCCAGGAACCTATATCAGCCCCAGCATTTT.

This clonotype was detected ten times or more. The rearrangement joins TRBV27 to TRBJ2-1, with D perhaps TRBD1 (6 bases). The CDR3 is 15 amino acids. CDR1 and CDR2 (germline): MNHEY, SMNVEV (reference sequence). The ends were cut back, 1 base at V and 6 bases at J, with 13 bases in the middle. CDR3 region: CASSLYQGTTNEQFF. In nucleotides, the CDR3 is TGTGCCAGCAGTTTATATCAGGGGACCACCAATGAGCAGTTCTTC.

The chain carries TRBV11-2 and TRBJ2-7; no reliable D call. The CDR3 has 13 amino acids. Trimming took 3 bases from V and 6 from J, leaving 12 bases between them. Germline CDR1 and CDR2: SGHAT and FQNNGV. Here the CDR3 reads CASSLYLNTEQYV. CDR3 nucleotides: TGTGCCAGCAGCTTGTATTTGAATACCGAGCAGTACGTC.

This clonotype was picked up a small number of times. The rearrangement links TRBV29-1 to TRBJ2-7; D could derive from TRBD1 or TRBD2 (6 bases each). The CDR3 totals 12 residues. V was cut by 3 bases and J by 5 bases, with 11 bases left in between. CDR1 and CDR2 (germline): SQVTM, ANQGSEA. The CDR3: CSVDGGLHEQYF. CDR3 sequence (DNA): TGCAGCGTTGATGGGGGGCTGCACGAGCAGTACTTC.

The table lists this clonotype with a few counts. CDR3 region: CASSLQGAREQYF. The CDR3 DNA follows: TGTGCCAGCAGCTTGCAGGGGGCGAGAGAGCAGTACTTC. This sequence joins TRBV7-8 and TRBJ2-7; 8 positions match TRBD1. The trim removed 3 bases at V and 7 bases at J, leaving 5 bases unmatched. Germline V gene sequence: CDR1 SGHVS, CDR2 FQNEAQ. This CDR3 contains 13 residues.

This clonotype was recorded a few times. The chain joins TRBV6-1 to TRBJ2-7; D is perhaps TRBD2 (7 bases). Trimming took 10 bases from V and 3 from J, leaving 19 bases between them. The CDR3 is made up of 14 amino acids. Germline lookup yields CDR1 MNHNS and CDR2 SASEGT. The CDR3 reads CATWEGQLFYEQYF. DNA for the CDR3: TGTGCCACCTGGGAGGGACAACTATTCTACGAGCAGTACTTC.

This clonotype was picked up a small number of times. The chain combines TRBV20-1 with TRBJ1-5, with 7 bases identical to TRBD1. CDR3 length equals 16 residues. V shed 3 bases, J shed 0 bases, and the junction held 8 bases outside the gene matches. Germline V gene sequence: CDR1 DFQATT, CDR2 SNEGSKA (reference sequence). For the CDR3, the DNA is TGCAGTGCTAGCGATGAACAGGGGTATAGCAATCAGCCCCAGCATTTT. The encoded protein is CSASDEQGYSNQPQHF.

This sequence joins TRBV7-2 and TRBJ2-1; D may match TRBD1 or TRBD2 (5 bases each). CDR1 is SGHTA, CDR2 FQGNSA, per germline. The CDR3 consists of 14 residues. The V and J ends lost 7 bases and 6 bases respectively, with 16 bases between them. In nucleotides, the CDR3 is TGTGCCAGCACCTGGGACGGACCCCTCAATGAGCAGTTCTTC. This encodes CASTWDGPLNEQFF.

This clonotype was seen only a few times. V gene TRBV5-1 combines with J gene TRBJ2-5, with TRBD1 identical over 10 bases. V shed 0 bases and J 5 bases; nucleotides not matched to a gene: 4. Germline values: CDR1 SGHRS, CDR2 YFSETQ. There are 15 residues in the CDR3. The CDR3 sequence is CASSLEGTGVETQYF. The CDR3, as DNA: TGCGCCAGCAGCTTGGAAGGGACAGGGGTGGAGACCCAGTACTTC.

This clonotype was seen a few times. This sequence joins TRBV28 and TRBJ2-5; 9 bases are shared with TRBD2. The CDR3 extends over 16 amino acids. The junction had 15 bases not matched to a gene; V was cut back by 8 bases and J by 5 bases. The germline V gene has CDR1 MDHEN and CDR2 SYDVKM. The CDR3 DNA reads TGTGCCAGCTCTCCCAGGGCGGGAGGGCCTAGGGAGACCCAGTACTTC. This translates into CASSPRAGGPRETQYF.

This clonotype was seen a handful of times. The rearrangement uses TRBV7-2 and TRBJ2-5; D might be TRBD1 (5 bases). The germline V gene has CDR1 SGHTA and CDR2 FQGNSA. CDR3 length: 15 amino acids. Deletions cut 2 bases from V and 4 bases from J, with 14 bases between. The CDR3 reads CASSLTLGQRETQYF. The CDR3 nucleotides read TGTGCCAGCAGCTTAACTTTGGGGCAGCGAGAGACCCAGTACTTC.

This sequence joins TRBV5-1 and TRBJ2-6; a possible D gene is TRBD2 (5 bases). CDR3 length: 19 residues. The V gene's germline CDR1 is SGHRS and CDR2 YFSETQ. V gave up 0 bases and J gave up 0 bases, with 16 bases separating them. The CDR3: CASSLVPNPGSSGANVLTF. For the CDR3, the DNA is TGCGCCAGCAGCTTGGTCCCAAACCCGGGAAGCTCTGGGGCCAACGTCCTGACTTTC. Filled out from reference TRBV5-1 and TRBJ2-6, the complete variable domain reads KAGVTQTPRYLIKTRGQQVTLSCSPISGHRSVSWYQQTPGQGLQFLFEYFSETQRNKGNFPGRFSGRQFSNSRSEMNVSTLELGDSALYLCASSLVPNPGSSGANVLTFGAGSRLTVL.